The present T cell receptor beta chain was sequenced within a study of post-analysis software for immune sequencing data. About the research overall: Patients with relapsing-remitting, secondary progressive and progressive-relapsing multiple sclerosis courses were all represented. Whole-study results and caveats: Multiple sclerosis patients had significantly lower normalized Chao1 diversity than controls. Patients had higher frequencies than controls of four to six TRBV segments, including TRBV5-6, TRBV5-1 and TRBV20-1.

This clonotype has only a few counts. Antigen unknown. Germline values: CDR1 KGHSH, CDR2 LQKENI. The CDR3 spans 11 residues. Trimming took off 6 bases at V and 6 bases at J, with 7 bases between the two ends. Incorporated into the TCR beta cDNA libraries were unique molecular identifiers, which served to reduce PCR and sequencing biases. TCRdb re-called the PCR reads with MiXCR, one entry per CDR3 protein. The repertoire holds under 200,000 distinct CDR3 sequences, with 35% to 40% as singletons. The chain uses TRBV18 and TRBJ2-3; D call uncertain. Sequenced material: blood, taken after autologous hematopoietic stem cell transplantation. This sequence was found in a girl aged 10-17 years with multiple sclerosis. The CDR3 protein is CASSPQDTQYF. As DNA, the CDR3 is TGTGCCAGCTCCCCCCAGGATACGCAGTATTTT.